This T cell receptor beta chain was documented in a study of cytomegalovirus exposure and HLA in healthy donors. Study context: Earlier work reported 117 million unique TCR beta sequences from about 180 million T cells.

Broader study findings: Owing to their indistinguishability, certain V segments, notably TRBV6-2 and TRBV6-3, were excluded.

The PCR contained 60 Vbeta and 13 Jbeta primers. Produced via immunoSEQ multiplex PCR; TCRdb's table is partial and in-frame only. The repertoire holds under 200,000 clones, with approximately 70% as singletons. The CDR3 covers 16 residues. CDR1 LNHNV and CDR2 YYDKDF come from the germline V gene (reference sequence). Germline trimming cut 6 bases from V and 5 bases from J; bases unmatched to any gene: 10. Points on this clone: Its target is not known.

The receptor's source is a woman aged 18-30 years in good health and CMV-seropositive. Material: PBMCs. The chain is built from TRBV15 and TRBJ2-2; 9 bases are shared with TRBD1. CDR3 in DNA: TGTGCCACCAGACAGACCGGGACAGGGAGTACCGGGGAGCTGTTTTTT. Translated: CATRQTGTGSTGELFF. Variable domain in full (rest from reference TRBV15 and TRBJ2-2): DAMVIQNPRYQVTQFGKPVTLSCSQTLNHNVMYWYQQKSSQAPKLLFHYYDKDFNNEADTPDNFQSRRPNTSFCFLDIRSPGLGDTAMYLCATRQTGTGSTGELFFGEGSRLTVL.